This T cell receptor (beta chain) was found in a study of T cell repertoires in cytomegalovirus infection. Study-level information: Evidence of both CMV infection and a matching HLA type came from public TCR beta signatures.

Comment on this clonotype: What it binds is not known.

The V gene's germline CDR1 is SGHTA and CDR2 FQGTGA. CDR3 length: 15 residues. The V gene lost 5 bases and the J gene lost 4 bases, with 17 bases spanning the gap. MiXCR, run by TCRdb on the reads, gives a single entry per CDR3 protein. The repertoire holds roughly 760,000 distinct CDR3 sequences, with 35% as singletons. Study-wide results and caveats: It was HLA-C-restricted CMV-specific TCR beta clonotypes that dominated the response ex vivo. Totalled public TCR beta family frequency picked out people who carried CMV plus the relevant HLA.

This chain connects TRBV7-3 to TRBJ1-2; a weak D match, TRBD1 (6 bases). The receptor was derived from a human donor in good health (CMV status not recorded). Some clones in this sample may be carry-over from other donors' samples. Sequenced input: PBMCs. The CDR3: CASSPGGAGSYGYTF. As DNA, the CDR3 is TGTGCCAGCAGCCCTGGGGGCGCGGGTTCCTATGGCTACACCTTC.